Following are 15 T cell receptor beta chains from one sample sequenced in a study of T cells after yellow fever vaccination. TCRdb re-called the 5' RACE reads with MiXCR, one entry per CDR3 protein. The sample holds 90,000 to 130,000 distinct CDR3 sequences, 6.5% to 9% seen once. This material consisted of CD8+ T cells sorted from PBMCs, taken 45 days after the yellow fever booster vaccination. These receptor sequences come from a man younger than 45 who received the YFV17D yellow fever vaccine.

As regards this clonotype: A much larger clonotype is one base distant, so this may be a read error. The chain uses TRBV5-1 and TRBJ2-7; D gene unclear. Germline V lookup: CDR1 SGHRS, CDR2 YFSETQ. There are 12 residues in the CDR3. The CDR3 region has the DNA TGCGCCCGCAGCCTTGATTCTCGGCAGCAGTACTTC. Its translation: CARSLDSRQQYF.

This clonotype was detected a few times. The chain links TRBV9 to TRBJ2-2, with D perhaps TRBD1 or TRBD2 (7 bases each). Trimming shortened V by 0 bases and J by 3 bases, and 21 bases separated the two germline ends. This CDR3 has 19 residues. Germline V CDR1 and CDR2: SGDLS, YYNGEE. CDR3 sequence (DNA): TGTGCCAGCAGCGTAGGAGATCAGGGGGGGCTAGGATACACCGGGGAGCTGTTTTTT. It is translated as CASSVGDQGGLGYTGELFF.

The gene calls are TRBV12-3 or TRBV12-4 and TRBJ1-5; D perhaps matches TRBD1 (6 bases). Trimming took off 3 bases at V and 7 bases at J, with 13 bases between the two ends. CDR3 length equals 14 residues. The CDR3 reads CASSFEGGGQPQHF. The DNA of the CDR3 is TGTGCCAGCAGTTTCGAAGGGGGTGGACAGCCCCAGCATTTT.

This clonotype came up a few times. The chain uses TRBV7-9 and TRBJ2-7, with TRBD2 matching 7 bases. The J segment lost 6 bases and the V segment lost 4 bases, leaving 6 bases of the junction unmatched. CDR1 SEHNR and CDR2 FQNEAQ come from the germline V gene (reference sequence). This CDR3 comprises 13 residues. For the CDR3, the DNA is TGTGCCAGCAGCTCCTTTCCGGGAGGCGAGCAGTACTTC. Its translation is CASSSFPGGEQYF.

This clonotype has more than one count but fewer than ten. The junction does not match germline at one end; this may be a read error. The gene calls are TRBV6-2 or TRBV6-3 and TRBJ2-7, with 7 bases identical to TRBD1. This CDR3 has 16 amino acids. The germline V gene has CDR1 MNHEY and CDR2 SVGEGT. The CDR3 DNA is TGTGTCAGCAGTTACCCGGGACAGTTGAGCTCCTACGAGCAGTACTTC. This sequence encodes CVSSYPGQLSSYEQYF.

Note on this clonotype: This may be a read error: a much more frequent sequence differs by one nucleotide. The rearrangement joins TRBV20-1 to TRBJ2-7; no definite D call. This CDR3 has 13 residues. V lost 4 bases and J lost 3, with 13 bases in between. Per the germline V gene, CDR1 is DFQATT and CDR2 is SNEGSKA (reference sequence). CDR3 region: CSAIGPRNYEQYF. DNA of the CDR3: TGCAGTGCTATCGGTCCCAGAAACTACGAGCAGTACTTC.

V and J are TRBV6-5 and TRBJ2-7, with 10 positions matching TRBD1. This CDR3 is built from 15 residues. The ends lost 1 base at V and 2 bases at J; junction bases unmatched: 2. Germline CDR1 and CDR2: MNHEY and SVGAGI. For the CDR3, the DNA is TGTGCCAGCAGTTACTACGGACAGGGGGCCTACGAGCAGTACTTC. Protein sequence: CASSYYGQGAYEQYF.

This clonotype was seen only a few times. This sequence joins TRBV18 and TRBJ1-5; possibly TRBD1 for D (5 bases). Between the trimmed V and J ends, which lost 1 base and 9 bases, there was a span of 10 bases. This CDR3 is 13 amino acids long. The germline CDR1 and CDR2 sequences are KGHSH and LQKENI. CDR3: CASSPLGGGPQHF. As DNA, the CDR3 is TGTGCCAGCTCACCACTGGGGGGGGGGCCCCAGCATTTT.

This clonotype was detected many times. This CDR3 is CAGEGTKNIQYF. DNA of the CDR3: TGTGCTGGCGAGGGAACCAAAAACATTCAGTACTTC. The V gene is TRBV7-9, the J gene TRBJ2-4, with D possibly matching TRBD2 (5 bases). The CDR3 contains 12 residues. Germline CDR1 and CDR2: SEHNR and FQNEAQ (reference sequence).

This clonotype occurred many times. This chain uses TRBV12-3 or TRBV12-4 with TRBJ2-7, with 7 bases matching TRBD1. The CDR3 consists of 12 residues. V dropped 9 bases and J dropped 2; count of bases not matched to a gene: 4. The DNA for the CDR3 is TGTGCCAGTAGGGGGCTCACCTACGAGCAGTACTTC. This sequence encodes CASRGLTYEQYF.

J is TRBJ2-6 and V is TRBV3-1; no firm D call. The CDR3 totals 16 residues. Germline CDR1 LGHDT, CDR2 YNNKEL (reference sequence). The germline V and J ends were trimmed by 3 bases and 0 bases, with 9 bases remaining between them. The CDR3 sequence: CASSHTTISGANVLTF. As DNA, the CDR3 is TGTGCCAGCAGCCATACGACAATCTCTGGGGCCAACGTCCTGACTTTC.

This clonotype was found a few times. Compared with germline, one end of the junction differs, possibly owing to a read error. J is TRBJ1-2 and V is TRBV6-2 or TRBV6-3, with D perhaps matching TRBD1 (5 bases). This CDR3 has 12 residues. The germline V gene encodes CDR1 MNHEY and CDR2 SVGEGT. The CDR3: CASSYGSPGTSF. The DNA of the CDR3 is TGTGCCAGCAGTTACGGGTCGCCCGGGACTTCCTTC.

This clonotype has ten or more counts. V gene TRBV7-6 combines with J gene TRBJ2-3, with D unclear. Between the trimmed V and J ends, which lost 1 base and 0 bases, there was a span of 8 bases. CDR1 and CDR2 (germline): SGHVS, FNYEAQ. There are 15 residues in the CDR3. The CDR3 region is CASSLESPSTDTQYF. The CDR3 nucleotides read TGTGCCAGCAGCTTAGAAAGTCCTAGCACAGATACGCAGTATTTT.

This clonotype was seen many times. The chain combines TRBV11-2 with TRBJ2-1; D gene unclear. V lost 3 bases and J 9 bases, leaving 6 bases between the germline ends. The CDR3 has 11 amino acids. CDR1 and CDR2 from the germline V gene are SGHAT and FQNNGV. CDR3 coding DNA: TGTGCCAGCAGCTTGTCGGCTGAGCAGTTCTTC. It codes for CASSLSAEQFF.

This clonotype was seen repeatedly, ten times or more. This chain links TRBV19 with TRBJ2-2, with 14 bases lining up with TRBD2. The CDR3 consists of 17 residues. Germline lookup yields CDR1 LNHDA and CDR2 SQIVND (reference sequence). With V trimmed by 6 bases and J by 4 bases, 7 bases remained unmatched. The CDR3 sequence is CASSRLAGGPGTGELFF. The CDR3 DNA reads TGTGCCAGTAGCCGACTAGCGGGAGGGCCCGGCACCGGGGAGCTGTTTTTT.